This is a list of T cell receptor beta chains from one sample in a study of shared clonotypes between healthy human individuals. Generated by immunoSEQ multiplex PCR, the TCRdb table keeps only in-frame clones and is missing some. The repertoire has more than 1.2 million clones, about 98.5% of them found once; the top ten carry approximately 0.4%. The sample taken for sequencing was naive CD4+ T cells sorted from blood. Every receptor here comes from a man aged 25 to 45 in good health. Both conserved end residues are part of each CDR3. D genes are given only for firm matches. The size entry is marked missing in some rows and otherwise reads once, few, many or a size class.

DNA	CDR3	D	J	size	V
TGTGCCAGCATCCCAACGACGCATCCGCAGTATTTT	CASIPTTHPQYF	.	TRBJ2-3	.	TRBV2
TGTGCCAGCTCCCTCGGAGATCGGGCCCAGCATTTT	CASSLGDRAQHF	.	TRBJ1-5	.	TRBV2
TGTGCCAGCAGCGTTGGAGCTACCAAGTTCTTC	CASSVGATKFF	.	TRBJ2-1	.	TRBV9
TGTGCCAGCAGCTTAGTGGGAGTGGGATACCCTCGAGGAAAACTGTTTTTT	CASSLVGVGYPRGKLFF	.	TRBJ1-4	.	TRBV7-2
TGTGCCAGCAGTTCCGGGACCGGCGGTGTAGGTGAGCAGTACTTC	CASSSGTGGVGEQYF	.	TRBJ2-7	few	TRBV9
TGTGCCAGCAGTCACCGAGATCAAGCTAACTATGGCTACACCTTC	CASSHRDQANYGYTF	.	TRBJ1-2	.	TRBV11-2
TGTGCCAGCAGCTCAATAAACGAGAAAAATGAGCAGTTCTTC	CASSSINEKNEQFF	.	TRBJ2-1	.	TRBV5-5
TGTGCCAGCAGCGTAGTCCGGGAGGGTGGCTACACCTTC	CASSVVREGGYTF	.	TRBJ1-2	.	TRBV9
TGTGCCAGCAGCTTATACGGGGCGGTGGATTACGACTACGAGCAGTACTTC	CASSLYGAVDYDYEQYF	.	TRBJ2-7	.	TRBV11-2
TGTGCCAGCAGCTTTTCAACTAGCGGCTGGGAGACCCAGTACTTC	CASSFSTSGWETQYF	TRBD2	TRBJ2-5	.	TRBV5-4
TGCAGCGTACTCCTAGCGGGAGTCTCCTACGAGCAGTACTTC	CSVLLAGVSYEQYF	TRBD2	TRBJ2-7	.	TRBV29-1
TGTGCCAGCAGCAAGGGGGGACCCATGAACACTGAAGCTTTCTTT	CASSKGGPMNTEAFF	.	TRBJ1-1	.	TRBV9
TGTGCCAGCAGAAGGACAGGAAGCTCCTACGAGCAGTACTTC	CASRRTGSSYEQYF	TRBD1	TRBJ2-7	.	TRBV2